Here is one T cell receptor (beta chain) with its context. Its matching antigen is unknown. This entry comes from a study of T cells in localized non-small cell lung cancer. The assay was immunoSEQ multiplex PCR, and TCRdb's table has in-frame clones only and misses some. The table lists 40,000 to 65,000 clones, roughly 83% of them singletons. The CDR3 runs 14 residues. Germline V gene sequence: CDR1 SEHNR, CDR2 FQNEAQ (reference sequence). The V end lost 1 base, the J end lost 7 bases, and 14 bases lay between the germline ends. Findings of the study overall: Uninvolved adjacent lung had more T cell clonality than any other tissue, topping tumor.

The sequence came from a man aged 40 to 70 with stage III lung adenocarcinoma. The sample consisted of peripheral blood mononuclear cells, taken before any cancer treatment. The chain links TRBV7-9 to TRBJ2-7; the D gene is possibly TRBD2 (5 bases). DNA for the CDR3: TGTGCCAGCAGCTTAGAGGTGGAACTAGGAGAGCAGTACTTC. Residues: CASSLEVELGEQYF.